This entry is about one T cell receptor beta chain. This sample is drawn from a study of blood T cell repertoires in COVID-19. Study-wide background: Collection of acute and convalescent COVID-19 samples took place in the United States, Italy and Spain. In each case, the material was cDNA or gDNA derived from T cells, B-cell-depleted T cells, or PBMCs.

The V segment lost 7 bases and the J segment 8 bases; nucleotides outside the gene matches: 10. Germline-derived CDR1 and CDR2 are SGHRS and YFSETQ. The CDR3 extends over 13 amino acids. In the authors' methods: Estimates of nucleated cell counts were drawn from the amplification of reference gene primers. TCRdb's table, derived via immunoSEQ multiplex PCR, lists solely in-frame clones and lacks some. That table supplies the V and J calls and clone size; D and trimming were determined from the DNA. Altogether nearly 60,000 clones are present, roughly 84% being singletons, with the ten largest covering under 5%.

V and J are TRBV5-1 and TRBJ1-2; 8 bases match TRBD1. The clonotype was recovered from a middle-aged man with active COVID-19. Sequenced sample: peripheral blood. The CDR3 spells CASGTGGVGGYTF. CDR3 nucleotides: TGCGCCAGCGGCACAGGGGGGGTTGGCGGCTACACCTTC.